The sequence of this TCR beta chain was determined in a study of blood T cells in healthy people across ages. The study's findings and limits: When one million T cells were used, diversity estimates were thought to be underestimates.

A note on this clonotype: Antigen unknown.

Every sample gave at least 5 micrograms of total RNA when it was extracted. Primers used in a second PCR of about 6 to 11 cycles were a sample-barcoded 5' primer and a J-beta primer mix. Each sample yielded at least 2.5 million CDR3-containing paired-end reads. TCRdb used MiXCR to reprocess the 5' RACE reads, holding one entry per CDR3 protein. The table lists more than 900,000 distinct CDR3 sequences, around 27% of them singletons. CDR3 size: 15 residues. Trimming stripped 0 bases from V and 6 bases from J, with 13 bases between. Germline assignment: CDR1 LGHNA and CDR2 YSLEER. This same sample was also taken into another study, of T cells of mothers and their children. As reported in that work: The authors used all extracted RNA for cDNA synthesis, at approximately 1.5 ug per 15 ul.

Sequenced material: blood. The chain links TRBV4-3 to TRBJ2-3, with D perhaps matching TRBD2 (6 bases). The source of this sequence is a girl aged 2 to 10 in good health. CDR3 sequence: CASSQDDGSLDTQYF. CDR3 DNA: TGCGCCAGCAGCCAAGATGACGGGAGTTTGGATACGCAGTATTTT.